The text below deals with one T cell receptor (beta chain). Its specificity is not known. Repeated repertoire sampling spanned the course of chemoradiotherapy. Here immunoSEQ multiplex PCR was the method, and the copy in TCRdb shows in-frame clones only, minus some. The profile shows some 14,000 clones, about four fifths of them singletons. This specimen comes from a study of chemoradiotherapy in HPV16-positive cancers. Study-wide results and caveats: Functional assays defining HPV-specific T cells used only a couple of HPV16-positive patients. In HPV16-positive patients, HPV-responsive T-cell expansion tracked better recurrence-free survival.

The germline V gene has CDR1 KGHSH and CDR2 LQKENI. V was shortened by 0 bases and J by 2 bases, with 5 bases between the two germline ends. CDR3 length: 14 amino acids. This TCR was recovered from a human donor with HPV-associated anogenital cancer. Specimen collection occurred from a patient who underwent chemoradiotherapy. The chain has TRBV18 and TRBJ1-3; no clear D gene. The CDR3 DNA sequence: TGTGCCAGCTCACCACCGGGAACTGGAAACACCATATATTTT. Protein: CASSPPGTGNTIYF.